Each of the 21 T cell receptor beta chains below was sequenced from the same sample in a study of neoadjuvant anti-PD-1 for oral cavity cancer (dated by TCRdb to the early 2020s). The method behind the library was the immunoSEQ multiplex PCR assay. Here the immuneACCESS table is served through TCRdb, limited to in-frame sequences with V and J called. Missing clones are a known gap in these copies; in checked studies unresolved V genes cover under half, and the rest lacks a known reason. Across this sample there are 5,500 to 8,000 clones, with 76% seen only once. Roughly 3.5% of the sample goes to the ten largest clones. What the time point label conveys for this sample: before neoadjuvant nivolumab. This specimen consisted of PBMCs, obtained before nivolumab (anti-PD-1) treatment. The receptors originated from a person between 40 and 80 years old with oral cavity squamous cell carcinoma.

This clone was seen once. The chain employs TRBV19 and TRBJ2-4, with TRBD2 matching 10 bases. The CDR3 loop spans 17 amino acids. After removal of 5 bases from V and 3 bases from J, the junction contained 10 bases not matched to a gene. In germline, CDR1 is LNHDA, CDR2 SQIVND (reference sequence). CDR3 DNA sequence: TGTGCCAGTAGTCCCTTTGGACTAGCGGCGTACAAAAACATTCAGTACTTC. It encodes CASSPFGLAAYKNIQYF.

J is TRBJ2-1 and V is TRBV12-5; 11 nucleotides match TRBD2. V lost 0 bases to trimming and J lost 1 base; unmatched junction nucleotides: 5. Germline V lookup: CDR1 LGHNT, CDR2 FRNRAP. This CDR3 region has 18 residues. This chain's CDR3 is CASGLVLAGADSYNEQFF. For the CDR3, the DNA is TGTGCTAGTGGTTTGGTACTAGCGGGGGCCGATTCCTACAATGAGCAGTTCTTC. The full variable domain, rest sourced from reference TRBV12-5 and TRBJ2-1, is DARVTQTPRHKVTEMGQEVTMRCQPILGHNTVFWYRQTMMQGLELLAYFRNRAPLDDSGMPKDRFSAEMPDATLATLKIQPSEPRDSAVYFCASGLVLAGADSYNEQFFGPGTRLTVL.

This clone was counted between two and nine times. The chain uses TRBV5-6 and TRBJ2-7; D possibly uses TRBD1 or TRBD2 (5 bases each). The CDR3 extends over 12 amino acids. From germline, CDR1 is SGHDT and CDR2 YYEEEE. Between the trimmed V and J ends, which lost 0 bases and 9 bases, there was a span of 10 bases. CDR3 coding DNA: TGTGCCAGCAGCTTGGGCACCGGGGCGCAGTACTTC. It is translated as CASSLGTGAQYF.

The chain has TRBV9 and TRBJ1-6, with a tentative D call TRBD1 (6 bases). This CDR3 contains 13 residues. The V and J ends lost 8 bases and 10 bases respectively, with 16 bases between them. The germline V gene has CDR1 SGDLS and CDR2 YYNGEE. CDR3 coding DNA: TGTGCCAGTACACAGGGCCCGGTATCACCCCTCCACTTT. This codes for CASTQGPVSPLHF.

This clone was recorded once. The rearrangement links TRBV9 to TRBJ2-1; 7 nucleotides line up with TRBD1. The V gene end was trimmed by 1 base and the J gene end by 6 bases; junction bases not matched to a gene: 7. CDR3 size: 15 residues. The V gene's germline CDR1 is SGDLS and CDR2 YYNGEE. This CDR3 is CASSVWQGDLNEQFF. CDR3 coding DNA: TGTGCCAGCAGCGTATGGCAGGGGGATCTCAATGAGCAGTTCTTC.

This clone came up a few times. The chain is built from TRBV2 and TRBJ1-1; D is unclear. Germline CDR1 is SNHLY and CDR2 is FYNNEI. The ends were cut back, 2 bases at V and 14 bases at J, with 9 bases in the middle. The CDR3 spans 10 residues. CDR3 DNA: TGTGCCAGCAGTGAATATCGGCAATTCTTT. As protein: CASSEYRQFF.

The chain recombines TRBV7-2 with TRBJ1-5; 8 bases are a match to TRBD1. Germline CDR1 reads SGHTA; CDR2 reads FQGNSA. There are 16 residues in the CDR3. V lost 1 base, J lost 1 base, and 3 bases stayed unmatched. The CDR3 nucleotides are TGTGCCAGCAGCTTAGGCGGACAGGGAAGCAATCAGCCCCAGCATTTT. This translates into CASSLGGQGSNQPQHF.

This sequence joins TRBV9 and TRBJ2-1; 7 bases fit TRBD2. The CDR3 is made up of 15 amino acids. Losses at the gene ends were 0 bases for V and 3 bases for J; bases not matched to a gene: 3. Germline V gives CDR1 SGDLS, CDR2 YYNGEE. CDR3 nucleotides: TGTGCCAGCAGCGTAGGTGGGGGGGACTACAATGAGCAGTTCTTC. Translation: CASSVGGGDYNEQFF.

The V and J genes are TRBV5-1 and TRBJ2-3; tentative D call: TRBD1 (6 bases). This CDR3 comprises 12 residues. With 5 bases removed from V and 6 bases from J, the gap between germline ends came to 10 bases. Germline V gene lookup returns CDR1 SGHRS and CDR2 YFSETQ. The CDR3 DNA is TGCGCCAGCAGGCGCACAGGGGATACGCAGTATTTT. Encoded protein: CASRRTGDTQYF.

The J gene is TRBJ2-5, the V gene TRBV4-2; D possibly matches TRBD1 or TRBD2 (6 bases each). The V and J ends lost 1 base and 5 bases respectively, with 11 bases between them. The germline CDR1 and CDR2 sequences are LGHNA and YNFKEQ. This CDR3 is 14 amino acids long. The CDR3 sequence is CASSQGGARETQYF. The CDR3 nucleotides are TGTGCCAGCAGCCAAGGGGGGGCCCGGGAGACCCAGTACTTC.

This sequence joins TRBV25-1 and TRBJ2-2; 9 nucleotides agree with TRBD1. The CDR3 sequence is 14 residues long. Germline loops: CDR1 MGHDK, CDR2 SYGVNS. J lost 3 bases, V lost 4 bases, and 0 bases had no gene match. The CDR3 region has the DNA TGTGCCAGCAGTGGGACAGGGGACACCGGGGAGCTGTTTTTT. It yields the protein CASSGTGDTGELFF.

V usage is TRBV4-1 and J usage is TRBJ1-1; maybe TRBD1 (5 bases). The CDR3 covers 14 residues. V lost 3 bases and J lost 1, with 9 bases in between. Germline CDR1 MGHRA, CDR2 YSYEKL. The CDR3 DNA sequence: TGCGCCAGCAGCCACGACAGAGCGAACACTGAAGCTTTCTTT. It yields the protein CASSHDRANTEAFF.

This chain joins TRBV10-3 and TRBJ2-1; D is unclear. Germline lookup yields CDR1 ENHRY and CDR2 SYGVKD. The V end was cut by 2 bases, the J end by 5 bases, with 16 bases between. The CDR3 spans 16 residues. In nucleotides, the CDR3 is TGTGCCATCAGTGAGCCAAGTAGATTTACAAACAATGAGCAGTTCTTC. This translates into CAISEPSRFTNNEQFF.

This clone appeared a single time. The rearrangement links TRBV10-3 to TRBJ1-1; D ambiguous. Germline V gene data show CDR1 as ENHRY and CDR2 as SYGVKD. Trimming cost V 9 bases and J 0 bases, with 11 bases left between them. This CDR3 is built from 13 residues. The CDR3, as DNA: TGTGCCATAAACTTGGGTTTGAACACTGAAGCTTTCTTT. Translation gives CAINLGLNTEAFF.

The chain combines TRBV7-8 with TRBJ2-7; TRBD1 matches at 11 bases. V was clipped by 1 base and J by 4 bases; unmatched bases: 3. CDR1 SGHVS and CDR2 FQNEAQ come from the germline V gene. This CDR3 contains 15 residues. The CDR3 DNA reads TGTGCCAGCAGCTTAGTAGGGACAGGGGGTTACGAGCAGTACTTC. Protein sequence: CASSLVGTGGYEQYF.

This chain connects TRBV28 to TRBJ1-1; weak D call: TRBD1 (5 bases). The V end was cut by 3 bases, the J end by 4 bases, with 18 bases between. Germline V gene data show CDR1 as MDHEN and CDR2 as SYDVKM. CDR3 size: 16 residues. The CDR3 here is CASSFYVAIGATEAFF. In DNA form, the CDR3 reads TGTGCCAGCAGTTTCTACGTCGCGATCGGGGCCACTGAAGCTTTCTTT.

V gene TRBV27 combines with J gene TRBJ1-1, with no clear D. Trimming shortened V by 4 bases and J by 5 bases, and 11 bases separated the two germline ends. The germline CDR1 and CDR2 sequences are MNHEY and SMNVEV (reference sequence). The CDR3 loop spans 13 amino acids. This chain's CDR3 is CASSSEEGTEAFF. The CDR3 coding sequence is TGTGCCAGCAGTTCGGAGGAGGGAACTGAAGCTTTCTTT.

This clone has more than one count but fewer than ten. The V and J genes are TRBV4-3 and TRBJ1-5; TRBD1 matches at 9 bases. The CDR3 loop spans 15 amino acids. From germline, CDR1 is LGHNA and CDR2 YSLEER. Unmatched junction bases numbered 8, after V lost 0 bases and J lost 11 bases. The CDR3 spells CASSQDFARDRAQHF. In nucleotides, the CDR3 is TGCGCCAGCAGCCAAGATTTTGCCCGGGACAGGGCCCAGCATTTT.

The chain employs TRBV29-1 and TRBJ1-1, with D unresolved. This CDR3 spans 11 amino acids. Trimming cost V 4 bases and J 8 bases, with 11 bases left between them. Germline V gene data show CDR1 as SQVTM and CDR2 as ANQGSEA. CDR3 amino acids: CSVVLTVEAFF. The DNA for the CDR3 is TGCAGCGTTGTTTTGACGGTCGAAGCTTTCTTT.

The rearrangement links TRBV19 to TRBJ1-4; possible D gene TRBD1, 6 bases. Trimming pared 0 bases from V and 10 bases from J, leaving 15 bases between. The length of the CDR3 is 15 residues. CDR1 LNHDA and CDR2 SQIVND come from the germline V gene (reference sequence). The CDR3 here is CASSIEGRGSGKLFF. The CDR3 nucleotides are TGTGCCAGTAGTATAGAGGGCAGGGGTTCAGGAAAACTGTTTTTT.

The chain links TRBV9 to TRBJ2-7; D is perhaps TRBD1 or TRBD2 (6 bases each). Looked up from germline, CDR1 is SGDLS and CDR2 is YYNGEE. Trimming stripped 7 bases from V and 6 bases from J, with 14 bases between. This CDR3 comprises 12 residues. The CDR3 is CASGKQGGEQYF. The CDR3 DNA reads as TGTGCCAGCGGTAAACAGGGAGGCGAGCAGTACTTC.